Given below is one TCR beta chain in context. The sample holds one count of this clone. Its recognized antigen is unknown. Base qualities are not provided; no much larger clone lies one nucleotide away. The CDR3 regions of human TCRbeta chains were analyzed by immunosequencing. The study's processing was this. Repertoire TCRs were matched against a reference library of SARS-CoV-2-specific TCRs generated with the MIRA antigen-specificity platform. Breadth was defined as the fraction of unique TCRs that were SARS-CoV-2-associated, and depth was defined as the fraction of total T cells that were SARS-CoV-2-associated. Using the MIRA data, every spike-specific TCR was mapped to the spike region that the TCR reacted to and assigned to either a CD4 or a CD8 class. Log10-transformed breadth and depth values were compared by one-way ANOVA with Sidak's multiple comparisons tests. This immuneACCESS table, as held by TCRdb, lists in-frame sequences with V and J called but not all clones. Of the missing ones, under half trace to an unresolved V gene in checked studies; the others have no known cause. V and J calls and clone size are those listed in that table; D and trimming were worked out from the DNA. In all, the sample holds some 130,000 clones, and roughly 85% of those were seen once. Jointly, the top ten make up about 17% of the sample.

Reading the germline V gene gives CDR1 MDHEN and CDR2 SYDVKM. The CDR3 sequence holds 15 residues, the cysteine and phenylalanine included. The retained sequence is limited to the CDR3, 45 bases, with the frame set at the first base. V gives up 5 bases and J gives up 8 bases, and the segment between their germline ends measures 21 bases. The data originate from a study of T cell responses to AZD1222 COVID-19 vaccine (dated by TCRdb to about 2021). About the study as a whole: TCR sequencing was performed for more than 230 trial participants, of whom around 210 were given two doses of AZD1222 and some 26 were given two doses of MenACWY control vaccine. Enrollment into the trials was organized by age into subgroups of 18-55, 56-69 and 70-plus years, and those subgroups contained approximately 150, 30 and 60 TCR-sequenced participants, respectively.

Per the publication, the time point label means: baseline before first vaccination. What this sample's treatment or condition label stands for: meningococcal conjugate vaccine given as trial control. Samples from vaccinated people were obtained from the UK trials COV001 and COV002, which included a single-blind randomized controlled phase 2/3 trial of AZD1222 (ChAdOx1 nCoV-19) in healthy adults. For TCRbeta chain sequencing, PBMC samples were collected from trial participants at day 0 and at day 28 after the second dose. The research as a whole found: In the small 56-69-year group, the increase in depth fell short of significance, most likely because of low power. Conclusions about previously exposed vaccinees are limited, since just five to seven AZD1222 recipients were seropositive for SARS-CoV-2 at baseline. CD4 TCRs associated with the vaccine covered the entire spike protein, and the dominant responses were in regions 160-218 and 743-854. Participants were mostly white British, with more females than males. The authors suggested clonal diversity may have been underestimated. Nearly half of unique spike-specific TCRs reportedly recognized epitopes outside regions mutated in the B.1.351 and B.1.1.7 variants. After two AZD1222 doses, both the breadth and the depth of spike-specific TCRs were significantly higher than at day 0 and than in MenACWY recipients. No day 14 peak-response samples were available, so repertoires were characterized only after the peak T cell response.

This specimen consisted of peripheral blood, obtained on day 0 of MenACWY control vaccination. The sequence joins TRBV28 to TRBJ1-2; the D segment cannot be called with confidence. The clonotype was recovered from an adult in good health. The nucleotides read TGTGCCAGCAGTCCAGATGGGCAGCAGCTTCGGGGCTACACCTTC. The translation is CASSPDGQQLRGYTF.